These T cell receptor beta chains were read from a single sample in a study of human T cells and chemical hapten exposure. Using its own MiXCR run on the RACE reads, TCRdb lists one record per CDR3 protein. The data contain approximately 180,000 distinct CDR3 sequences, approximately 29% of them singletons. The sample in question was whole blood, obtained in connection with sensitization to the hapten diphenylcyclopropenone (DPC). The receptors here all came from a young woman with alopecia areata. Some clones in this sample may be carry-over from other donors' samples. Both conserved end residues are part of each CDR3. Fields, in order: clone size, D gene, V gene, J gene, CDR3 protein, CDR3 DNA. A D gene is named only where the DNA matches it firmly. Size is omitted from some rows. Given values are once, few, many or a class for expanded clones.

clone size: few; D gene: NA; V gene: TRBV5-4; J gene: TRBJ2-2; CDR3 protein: CASSPTATKGGELFF; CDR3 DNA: TGTGCCAGCAGCCCGACAGCCACGAAAGGCGGGGAGCTGTTTTTT
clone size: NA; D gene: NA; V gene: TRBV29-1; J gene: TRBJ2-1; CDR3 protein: CSVEEPGTQDNEQFF; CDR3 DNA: TGCAGCGTTGAAGAGCCTGGGACGCAGGACAATGAGCAGTTCTTC
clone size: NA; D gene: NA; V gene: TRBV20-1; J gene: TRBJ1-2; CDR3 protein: CSAPDRVYGYTF; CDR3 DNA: TGCAGTGCTCCGGACAGAGTCTATGGCTACACCTTC
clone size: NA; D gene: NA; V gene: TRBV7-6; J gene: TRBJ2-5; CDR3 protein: CASSPSRQETQYF; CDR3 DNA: TGTGCCAGCAGCCCAAGCCGACAAGAGACCCAGTACTTC
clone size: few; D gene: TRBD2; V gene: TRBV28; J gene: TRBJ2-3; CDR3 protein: CASSAGGSTDTQYF; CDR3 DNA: TGTGCCAGCTCGGCGGGAGGGAGCACAGATACGCAGTATTTT
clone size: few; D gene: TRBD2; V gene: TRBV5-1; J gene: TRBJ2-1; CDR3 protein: CASSGERGEVHNEQFF; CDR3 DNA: TGCGCCAGCTCCGGGGAGCGGGGGGAGGTCCACAATGAGCAGTTCTTC
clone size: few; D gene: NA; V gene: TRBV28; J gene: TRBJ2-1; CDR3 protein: CASSLGPFIHEQFF; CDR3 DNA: TGTGCCAGCAGTTTAGGACCCTTTATCCATGAGCAGTTCTTC
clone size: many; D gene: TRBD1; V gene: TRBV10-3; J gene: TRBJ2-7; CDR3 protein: CAISEGTGPYEQYF; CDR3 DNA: TGTGCCATCAGTGAGGGGACAGGCCCCTACGAGCAGTACTTC
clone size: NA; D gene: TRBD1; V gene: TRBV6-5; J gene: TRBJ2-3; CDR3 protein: CASSPVLTGKQYF; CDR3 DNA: TGTGCCAGCAGCCCCGTGTTGACAGGGAAGCAGTATTTT
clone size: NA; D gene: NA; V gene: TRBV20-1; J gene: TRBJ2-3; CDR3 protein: CSASLGGGTDTQYF; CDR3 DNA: TGCAGTGCTTCCTTAGGGGGAGGGACAGATACGCAGTATTTT
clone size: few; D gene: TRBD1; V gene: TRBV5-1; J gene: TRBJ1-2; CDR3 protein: CASSLRDRHYGYTF; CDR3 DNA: TGCGCCAGCAGCTTGCGGGACAGGCACTATGGCTACACCTTC
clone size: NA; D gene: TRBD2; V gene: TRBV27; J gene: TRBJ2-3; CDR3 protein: CASSLMVAGGPGDTQYF; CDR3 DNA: TGTGCCAGCAGTTTGATGGTAGCGGGAGGGCCGGGGGATACGCAGTATTTT
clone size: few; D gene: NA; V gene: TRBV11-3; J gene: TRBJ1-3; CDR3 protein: CASSLDLRASGNTIYF; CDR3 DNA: TGTGCCAGCAGCTTAGATCTCAGGGCCTCTGGAAACACCATATATTTT
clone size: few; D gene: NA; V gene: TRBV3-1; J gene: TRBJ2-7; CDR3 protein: CASSQTMYEQYF; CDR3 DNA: TGTGCCAGCAGCCAGACAATGTACGAGCAGTACTTC
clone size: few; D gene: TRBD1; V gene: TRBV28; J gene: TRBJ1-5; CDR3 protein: CASSPYQGAGQPQHF; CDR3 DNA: TGTGCCAGCAGCCCGTATCAGGGGGCGGGACAGCCCCAGCATTTT
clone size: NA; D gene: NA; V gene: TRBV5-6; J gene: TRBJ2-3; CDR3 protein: CASSVSTDTQYF; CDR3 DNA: TGTGCCAGCAGCGTGAGCACAGATACGCAGTATTTT
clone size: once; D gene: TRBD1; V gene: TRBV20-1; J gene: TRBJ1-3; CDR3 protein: CSSRDSSGNTIYF; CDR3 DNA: TGCAGTTCTAGGGACAGCTCTGGAAACACCATATATTTT
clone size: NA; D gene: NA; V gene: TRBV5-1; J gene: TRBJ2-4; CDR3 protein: CASSNGLGGENIQYF; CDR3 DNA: TGCGCCAGCAGCAATGGGCTAGGTGGGGAAAACATTCAGTACTTC
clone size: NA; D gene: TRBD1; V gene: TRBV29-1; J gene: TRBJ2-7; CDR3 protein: CSVEDAGTGYEQYF; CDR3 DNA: TGCAGCGTTGAGGATGCCGGGACAGGCTACGAGCAGTACTTC
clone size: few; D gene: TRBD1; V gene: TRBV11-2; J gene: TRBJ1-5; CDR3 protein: CASSLADNRGQPQHF; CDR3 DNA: TGTGCCAGCAGCTTAGCGGACAACAGGGGACAGCCCCAGCATTTT
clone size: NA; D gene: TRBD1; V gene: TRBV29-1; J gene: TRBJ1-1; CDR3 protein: CSVGRGDRGFTEAFF; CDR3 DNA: TGCAGCGTTGGCCGAGGTGACAGGGGCTTCACTGAAGCTTTCTTT
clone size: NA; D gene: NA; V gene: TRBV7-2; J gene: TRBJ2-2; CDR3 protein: CASSLVTGRRTGELFF; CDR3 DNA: TGTGCCAGCAGCTTAGTTACAGGGAGGAGGACCGGGGAGCTGTTTTTT
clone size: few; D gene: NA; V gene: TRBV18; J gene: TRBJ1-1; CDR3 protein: CASSPWTGNTEAFF; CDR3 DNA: TGTGCCAGCTCACCTTGGACGGGGAACACTGAAGCTTTCTTT
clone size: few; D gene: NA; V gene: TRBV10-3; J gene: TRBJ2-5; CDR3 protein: CAIRSGDSGETQYF; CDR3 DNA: TGTGCCATCAGAAGCGGGGACAGCGGAGAGACCCAGTACTTC
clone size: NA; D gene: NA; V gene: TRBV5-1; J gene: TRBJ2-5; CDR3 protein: CASSLGLAGQETQYF; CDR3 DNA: TGCGCCAGCAGCTTGGGTCTGGCAGGACAAGAGACCCAGTACTTC
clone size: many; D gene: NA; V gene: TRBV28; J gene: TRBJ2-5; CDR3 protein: CASSPNTNQETQYF; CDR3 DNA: TGTGCCAGCAGCCCGAACACCAACCAAGAGACCCAGTACTTC
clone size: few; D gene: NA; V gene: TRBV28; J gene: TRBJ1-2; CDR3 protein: CASRPPETYGYTF; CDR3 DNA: TGTGCCAGCAGACCCCCCGAGACCTATGGCTACACCTTC
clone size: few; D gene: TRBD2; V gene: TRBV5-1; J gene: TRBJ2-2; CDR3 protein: CASSWGTSGGLQELFF; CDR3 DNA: TGCGCCAGCAGCTGGGGGACTAGCGGGGGTCTACAAGAGCTGTTTTTT
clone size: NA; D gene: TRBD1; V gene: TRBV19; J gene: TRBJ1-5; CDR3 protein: CVSSIDEGAGPWPQHF; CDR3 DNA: TGTGTCAGTAGTATAGATGAGGGGGCAGGCCCATGGCCCCAGCATTTT
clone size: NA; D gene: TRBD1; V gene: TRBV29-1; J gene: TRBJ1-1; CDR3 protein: CSVVGTVLMNTEAFF; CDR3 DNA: TGCAGCGTTGTTGGGACAGTCCTCATGAACACTGAAGCTTTCTTT
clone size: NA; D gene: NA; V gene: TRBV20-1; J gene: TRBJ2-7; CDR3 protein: CSAPPTSQPYEQYF; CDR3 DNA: TGCAGTGCTCCCCCGACTAGTCAACCTTACGAGCAGTACTTC
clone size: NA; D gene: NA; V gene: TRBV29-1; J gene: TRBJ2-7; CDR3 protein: CSGIGTEEQYF; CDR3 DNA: TGCAGCGGAATAGGGACGGAAGAGCAGTACTTC
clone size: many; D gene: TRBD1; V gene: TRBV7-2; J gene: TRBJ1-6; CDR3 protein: CASSRDRGNSPLHF; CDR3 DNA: TGCGCCAGCAGCAGGGACAGGGGTAATTCACCCCTCCACTTT
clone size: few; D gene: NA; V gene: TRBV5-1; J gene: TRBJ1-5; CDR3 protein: CASSQGPEGGPQHF; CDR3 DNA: TGCGCCAGCAGCCAGGGACCCGAAGGGGGGCCCCAGCATTTT
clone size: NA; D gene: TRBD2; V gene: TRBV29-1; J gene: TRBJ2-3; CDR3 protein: CSVSGRSATDTQYF; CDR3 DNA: TGCAGCGTGAGCGGGAGGTCAGCCACAGATACGCAGTATTTT
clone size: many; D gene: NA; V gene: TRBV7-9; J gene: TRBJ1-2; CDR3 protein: CASSFGGIYGGYTF; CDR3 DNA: TGTGCCAGCAGCTTCGGGGGTATATACGGTGGCTACACCTTC
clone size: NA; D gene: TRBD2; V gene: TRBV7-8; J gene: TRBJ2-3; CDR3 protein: CASSLGTSGRRGWADTQYF; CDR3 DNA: TGTGCCAGCAGCCTGGGGACTAGCGGGAGGAGGGGGTGGGCAGATACGCAGTATTTT
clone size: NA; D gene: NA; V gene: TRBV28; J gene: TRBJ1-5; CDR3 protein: CASSLAPGSQPQHF; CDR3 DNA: TGTGCCAGCAGTCTAGCCCCGGGGTCTCAGCCCCAGCATTTT
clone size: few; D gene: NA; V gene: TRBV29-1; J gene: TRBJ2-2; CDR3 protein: CSVTTLRGWDTGELFF; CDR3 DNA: TGCAGCGTTACGACGCTTCGAGGCTGGGACACCGGGGAGCTGTTTTTT
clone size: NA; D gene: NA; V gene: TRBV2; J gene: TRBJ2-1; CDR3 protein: CASRGQINEQFF; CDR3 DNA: TGTGCCAGCAGGGGGCAAATCAATGAGCAGTTCTTC
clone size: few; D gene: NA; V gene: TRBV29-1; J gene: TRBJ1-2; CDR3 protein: CSGETGYGYTF; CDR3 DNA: TGCAGCGGAGAGACGGGGTATGGCTACACCTTC
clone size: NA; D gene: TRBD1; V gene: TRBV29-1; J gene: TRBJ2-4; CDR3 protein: CSVPGQNIQYF; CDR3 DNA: TGCAGCGTGCCGGGACAGAACATTCAGTACTTC
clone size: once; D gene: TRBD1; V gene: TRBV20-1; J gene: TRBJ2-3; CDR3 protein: CSARAPDRESDTQYF; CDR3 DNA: TGCAGTGCTAGGGCCCCGGACAGGGAGTCAGATACGCAGTATTTT
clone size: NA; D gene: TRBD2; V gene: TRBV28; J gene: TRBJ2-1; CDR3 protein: CASSPPLASGDVNEQFF; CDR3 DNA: TGTGCCAGCAGTCCCCCATTGGCTAGCGGGGATGTTAATGAGCAGTTCTTC
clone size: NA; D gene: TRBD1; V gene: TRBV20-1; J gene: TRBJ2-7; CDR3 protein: CSARAVGQGIHEQYF; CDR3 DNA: TGCAGTGCTAGAGCAGTGGGACAGGGGATTCACGAGCAGTACTTC
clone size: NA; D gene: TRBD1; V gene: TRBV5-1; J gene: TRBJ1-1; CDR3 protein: CASSLQPGQSNTEAFF; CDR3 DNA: TGCGCCAGCAGCTTGCAACCGGGACAGTCTAACACTGAAGCTTTCTTT
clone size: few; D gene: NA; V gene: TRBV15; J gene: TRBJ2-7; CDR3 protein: CATSPRGDSFYEQYF; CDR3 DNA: TGTGCCACCAGCCCTCGGGGGGACAGCTTCTACGAGCAGTACTTC
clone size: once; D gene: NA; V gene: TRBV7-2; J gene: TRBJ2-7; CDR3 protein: CASSTEGGLLYEQYF; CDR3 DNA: TGTGCCAGCAGCACTGAGGGGGGGCTCCTTTACGAGCAGTACTTC
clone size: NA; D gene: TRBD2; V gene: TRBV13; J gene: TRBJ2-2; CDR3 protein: CASRPAGGPGTGELFF; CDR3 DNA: TGTGCCAGCAGGCCAGCGGGGGGGCCCGGGACCGGGGAGCTGTTTTTT
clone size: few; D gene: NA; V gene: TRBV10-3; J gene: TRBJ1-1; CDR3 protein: CAISEGRTLYNTEAFF; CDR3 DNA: TGTGCCATCAGTGAGGGTCGGACACTTTATAACACTGAAGCTTTCTTT
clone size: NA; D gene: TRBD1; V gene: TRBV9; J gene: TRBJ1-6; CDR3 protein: CASSETGGSPLHF; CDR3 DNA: TGTGCCAGCAGCGAGACAGGGGGTTCACCCCTCCACTTT
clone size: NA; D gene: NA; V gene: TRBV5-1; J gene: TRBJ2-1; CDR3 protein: CASSSGTPGDEQFF; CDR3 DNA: TGCGCCAGCAGCTCGGGGACACCCGGGGATGAGCAGTTCTTC
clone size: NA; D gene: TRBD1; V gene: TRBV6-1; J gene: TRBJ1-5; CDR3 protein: CASSVGQGRWGNQPQHF; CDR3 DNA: TGTGCCAGCTCTGTGGGACAGGGGCGATGGGGCAATCAGCCCCAGCATTTT
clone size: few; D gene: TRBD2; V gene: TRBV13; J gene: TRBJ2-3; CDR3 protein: CASSPRDYPTDTQYF; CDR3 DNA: TGTGCCAGCAGCCCCCGGGACTACCCTACAGATACGCAGTATTTT
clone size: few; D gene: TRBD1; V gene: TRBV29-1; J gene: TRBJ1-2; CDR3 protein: CSVTGIFGPGTGGGYTF; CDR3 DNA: TGCAGCGTCACCGGGATATTCGGTCCCGGGACAGGGGGAGGCTACACCTTC